These 10 T cell receptor beta chains came from one sample sequenced in a study of T-cell reconstitution after alpha-beta-depleted transplantation in children. Preparing the TCRbeta library involved the use of unique molecular identifiers. Via MiXCR, TCRdb re-called the PCR reads, giving one row per CDR3 protein. The repertoire consists of 550,000 to 800,000 distinct CDR3 sequences, with over 10% occurring once and the leading ten covering about 0.79%. Sequenced material: PBMCs, taken before TCRalphabeta/CD19-depleted stem cell transplant. The source is a girl aged 2-10 years with congenital amegakaryocytic thrombocytopenia, due to receive a stem cell transplant.

This clonotype was seen repeatedly, ten times or more. The chain joins TRBV28 to TRBJ2-1; TRBD2 aligns across 15 bases. Trimming cost V 7 bases and J 9 bases; bases outside gene matches: 4. This CDR3 contains 14 residues. CDR1 MDHEN and CDR2 SYDVKM come from the germline V gene. Here the CDR3 DNA reads TGTGCCAGCACCGGGACTAGCGGGAGGATTGAGCAGTTCTTC. Its translation: CASTGTSGRIEQFF.

This clonotype was counted ten times or more. CDR3 amino acids: CASSFGSGDTQYF. As DNA, the CDR3 is TGTGCCAGCAGTTTCGGTTCGGGAGATACGCAGTATTTT. The chain joins TRBV12-3 or TRBV12-4 to TRBJ2-3; no firm D call. This CDR3 spans 13 amino acids. The V and J ends lost 3 bases and 5 bases respectively, with 9 bases between them.

This clonotype appeared a few times. V is TRBV20-1 and J is TRBJ2-7, with D hard to call. CDR1 is DFQATT and CDR2 is SNEGSKA in the germline V gene (reference sequence). This CDR3 has 13 amino acids. V was clipped by 0 bases and J by 6 bases, with 12 bases between them. The CDR3 DNA is TGCAGTGCTAGAGATGTAAGGGCCGCCGAGCAGTACTTC. It specifies CSARDVRAAEQYF.

The V and J genes are TRBV14 and TRBJ2-3; no definite D call. Trimming shortened V by 4 bases and J by 2 bases, and 13 bases separated the two germline ends. This CDR3 comprises 15 residues. The V gene's germline CDR1 is SGHDN and CDR2 FVKESK. CDR3 amino acids: CASSPPATYTDTQYF. DNA of the CDR3: TGTGCCAGCAGCCCCCCCGCTACCTACACAGATACGCAGTATTTT.

There are many counts of this clonotype. This chain's CDR3 is CSARTLAGGFFTPQYF. In DNA, the CDR3 is TGCAGTGCTAGAACCCTTGCGGGAGGGTTCTTCACTCCGCAGTATTTT. The rearrangement uses TRBV20-1 and TRBJ2-3, with TRBD2 identical over 9 bases. Germline CDR1 reads DFQATT; CDR2 reads SNEGSKA (reference sequence). The CDR3 extends over 16 amino acids. Unmatched junction bases numbered 16, after V lost 2 bases and J lost 10 bases.

The V gene is TRBV7-9, the J gene TRBJ2-7; the D call may be TRBD1 or TRBD2 (5 bases each). This CDR3 contains 15 residues. The V end was cut by 11 bases, the J end by 2 bases, with 22 bases between. CDR1 and CDR2 (germline): SEHNR, FQNEAQ (reference sequence). The CDR3: CAVYPGTEYPYEQYF. In nucleotides, the CDR3 is TGTGCCGTGTACCCAGGGACCGAATATCCCTACGAGCAGTACTTC.

This clonotype was counted ten times or more. The CDR3 protein is CASSFSSGTDTQYF. Written as DNA, the CDR3 is TGTGCCAGCAGCTTTTCGAGCGGCACAGATACGCAGTATTTT. The chain joins TRBV7-2 to TRBJ2-3; D gene unclear. The CDR3 totals 14 residues. V was clipped by 3 bases and J by 1 base, with 8 bases between them. CDR1 SGHTA and CDR2 FQGNSA come from the germline V gene.

The rearrangement links TRBV7-2 to TRBJ2-1, with D perhaps matching TRBD2 (5 bases). Trimming cost V 0 bases and J 5 bases, with 11 bases left between them. CDR3 length: 15 residues. Germline V gives CDR1 SGHTA, CDR2 FQGNSA. In DNA form, the CDR3 reads TGTGCCAGCAGCTTAGCTGGCCTAGCCCACAATGAGCAGTTCTTC. This codes for CASSLAGLAHNEQFF.

This clonotype was counted a few times. J is TRBJ2-1 and V is TRBV5-1; 11 bases map to TRBD2. The V and J ends lost 4 bases and 7 bases, in that order; junction bases with no gene match: 10. This CDR3 spans 16 amino acids. Germline assignment: CDR1 SGHRS and CDR2 YFSETQ. CDR3 protein: CASSGSGRAPANEQFF. Written as DNA, the CDR3 is TGCGCCAGCAGCGGTAGCGGGAGGGCCCCGGCAAATGAGCAGTTCTTC.

This rearrangement joins TRBV12-3 or TRBV12-4 to TRBJ2-7; 7 positions match TRBD1. V lost 7 bases, J lost 5 bases, and 8 bases stayed unmatched. CDR3 length: 13 residues. CDR3 region: CASKRQGSHEQYF. CDR3 nucleotide sequence: TGTGCCAGCAAGAGACAGGGCAGCCACGAGCAGTACTTC.